Below are 15 T cell receptor beta chains sequenced from a single sample in a study of blood T cell repertoires in COVID-19. The repertoire was sequenced with immunoSEQ multiplex PCR; TCRdb's copy has only in-frame clones and lacks some. Of 90,000 to 120,000 clones listed, 80% to 85% are singletons. The specimen sequenced was peripheral blood. These receptors were collected from a human donor in a cohort sampled during active COVID-19.

This rearrangement joins TRBV4-1 to TRBJ2-7; possible D gene TRBD1, 5 bases. V shed 1 base and J shed 0 bases, with 13 bases lying between them. The V gene's germline CDR1 is MGHRA and CDR2 YSYEKL. The CDR3 runs 16 residues. Here the CDR3 DNA reads TGCGCCAGCAGCCAAGGAAGTGACAGAGTCTCCTACGAGCAGTACTTC. It encodes CASSQGSDRVSYEQYF.

V usage is TRBV6-5 and J usage is TRBJ1-2, with 7 bases aligning to TRBD1. Germline V lookup: CDR1 MNHEY, CDR2 SVGAGI. Trimming at V came to 6 bases and at J to 8 bases, leaving 12 bases not matched to a gene. The CDR3 spans 14 residues. CDR3 in amino acids: CASSRGQDLGGYTF. The CDR3 DNA reads TGTGCCAGCAGCCGAGGACAGGATTTGGGAGGCTACACCTTC.

V gene TRBV7-2 combines with J gene TRBJ2-2; 10 bases match TRBD1. Trimming took 4 bases from V and 5 from J; bases not matched to a gene: 4. The length of the CDR3 is 15 residues. Germline V gene sequence: CDR1 SGHTA, CDR2 FQGNSA. CDR3 in DNA: TGTGCCAGCAGCTCCGGGACAGGGGAGACCGGGGAGCTGTTTTTT. Its protein is CASSSGTGETGELFF.

V and J are TRBV7-3 and TRBJ2-1; TRBD1 aligns across 8 bases. The germline CDR1 and CDR2 sequences are SGHTA and FQGTGA. CDR3 length: 16 amino acids. The junction had 7 bases not matched to a gene; V was cut back by 5 bases and J by 1 base. The CDR3 region is CASSKSGGASYNEQFF. DNA for the CDR3: TGTGCCAGCAGCAAATCAGGGGGCGCGTCCTACAATGAGCAGTTCTTC.

This clone has a handful of counts. V is TRBV18 and J is TRBJ2-7; TRBD2 agrees at 10 bases. This CDR3 contains 15 residues. Trimming took 5 bases from V and 2 from J; bases not matched to a gene: 6. The germline V gene encodes CDR1 KGHSH and CDR2 LQKENI. CDR3 in amino acids: CASSGGLADTYEQYF. For the CDR3, the DNA is TGTGCCAGCTCAGGTGGACTAGCGGATACCTACGAGCAGTACTTC.

V usage is TRBV2 and J usage is TRBJ1-5; 12 bases agree with TRBD1. J was trimmed by 7 bases and V by 3 bases; bases with no gene match: 7. Germline assignment: CDR1 SNHLY and CDR2 FYNNEI. The CDR3 has 16 amino acids. As DNA, the CDR3 is TGTGCCAGCAGTGATTCTTTGGGGACAGGGGGCCAGCCCCAGCATTTT. It codes for CASSDSLGTGGQPQHF.

J is TRBJ1-2 and V is TRBV30; 7 bases line up with TRBD1. Trimming took 1 base from V and 0 from J; bases not matched to a gene: 5. This CDR3 has 15 amino acids. Germline V lookup: CDR1 GTSNPN, CDR2 SVGIG (reference sequence). The CDR3 DNA sequence: TGTGCCTGGAGTGCCAAGGGGGCAACTAACTATGGCTACACCTTC. Residues: CAWSAKGATNYGYTF.

The chain links TRBV18 to TRBJ1-3, with 9 bases that match TRBD1. Trimming took 1 base from V and 2 from J; bases not matched to a gene: 3. The CDR3 covers 16 residues. The germline CDR1 and CDR2 sequences are KGHSH and LQKENI. The CDR3 loop is CASSPQQGATGNTIYF. CDR3 DNA: TGTGCCAGCTCACCACAACAGGGGGCGACTGGAAACACCATATATTTT.

This chain uses TRBV4-1 with TRBJ2-5, with 12 bases matching TRBD1. The CDR3 is made up of 17 amino acids. With V trimmed by 6 bases and J by 2 bases, 10 bases remained unmatched. Germline V gene data show CDR1 as MGHRA and CDR2 as YSYEKL. In nucleotides, the CDR3 is TGCGCCAGCAGGTCCGGGACAGGGGGCGAGGAACAAGAGACCCAGTACTTC. This sequence encodes CASRSGTGGEEQETQYF.

The gene calls are TRBV5-1 and TRBJ1-1; D perhaps matches TRBD1 (5 bases). Germline values: CDR1 SGHRS, CDR2 YFSETQ. V was cut by 0 bases and J by 1 base, with 7 bases left in between. The CDR3 runs to 14 residues. The CDR3 sequence is CASSLGGPNTEAFF. The DNA for the CDR3 is TGCGCCAGCAGCTTGGGGGGCCCGAACACTGAAGCTTTCTTT.

The chain has TRBV30 and TRBJ1-6; TRBD1 matches at 7 bases. V shed 2 bases and J 8 bases; nucleotides not matched to a gene: 3. The CDR3 length is 13 residues. From germline, CDR1 is GTSNPN and CDR2 SVGIG (reference sequence). CDR3 sequence reads: CAWSFDRDSPLHF. As DNA, the CDR3 is TGTGCCTGGAGTTTCGACAGGGATTCACCCCTCCACTTT. The full variable domain, in which reference TRBV30 and TRBJ1-6 provide the parts outside the CDR3, is SQTIHQWPATLVQPVGSPLSLECTVEGTSNPNLYWYRQAAGRGLQLLFYSVGIGQISSEVPQNLSASRPQDRQFILSSKKLLLSDSGFYLCAWSFDRDSPLHFGNGTRLTVT.

In its sample, this clone was seen once. V is TRBV7-9 and J is TRBJ1-2, with D possibly being TRBD1 (5 bases). Germline loops: CDR1 SEHNR, CDR2 FQNEAQ (reference sequence). This CDR3 spans 12 amino acids. The V end lost 0 bases, the J end lost 8 bases, and 7 bases lay between the germline ends. The CDR3, as DNA: TGTGCCAGCAGCTTAGCCGGGGGAGGCTACACCTTC. Translated: CASSLAGGGYTF.

This rearrangement joins TRBV18 to TRBJ1-4, with 7 bases that match TRBD1. CDR1 KGHSH and CDR2 LQKENI come from the germline V gene. This CDR3 is 17 amino acids long. Trimming took 4 bases from V and 7 from J; bases not matched to a gene: 15. Here the CDR3 DNA reads TGTGCCAGCTCACTCGCTCCGTCGGGGACAGCGGGTGAAAAACTGTTTTTT. It yields the protein CASSLAPSGTAGEKLFF. Full variable domain (outside the CDR3, taken from reference TRBV18 and TRBJ1-4): NAGVMQNPRHLVRRRGQEARLRCSPMKGHSHVYWYRQLPEEGLKFMVYLQKENIIDESGMPKERFSAEFPKEGPSILRIQQVVRGDSAAYFCASSLAPSGTAGEKLFFGSGTQLSVL.

This clone was observed once. The CDR3: CASTLLLLGGSNYGYTF. CDR3 in DNA: TGTGCCAGCACCCTTCTATTGTTAGGGGGCTCCAACTATGGCTACACCTTC. This chain connects TRBV28 to TRBJ1-2; 7 bases agree with TRBD1. V was pared by 7 bases and J by 2 bases, with 16 bases of the junction left unmatched. This CDR3 is 17 amino acids long. CDR1 MDHEN and CDR2 SYDVKM come from the germline V gene.

V gene TRBV11-2 combines with J gene TRBJ2-2; D call uncertain. The CDR3 has 15 amino acids. V was shortened by 1 base and J by 2 bases, with 8 bases between the two germline ends. Germline CDR1 reads SGHAT; CDR2 reads FQNNGV. Here the CDR3 reads CASSLVTVNTGELFF. CDR3 in DNA: TGTGCCAGCAGCTTAGTTACGGTAAACACCGGGGAGCTGTTTTTT.